Below, 30 T cell receptor beta chains from the same sample are listed, as sequenced in a study of T cells in Graves' hyperthyroidism and ophthalmopathy. Amplification yielded TCR beta CDR3 regions, with RNA transcripts as the source. With the HTBI primer set, the TCR CDR3 went through a first round of RT-PCR. Each CDR3 protein is one row after TCRdb ran MiXCR on the multiplex PCR reads. The sample lists roughly 560,000 distinct CDR3 sequences, about 15% occurring once. The specimen was blood. The receptors come from a woman aged 35 to 49 with Graves' ophthalmopathy.

V is TRBV7-3 and J is TRBJ1-3; no clear D gene. Deletions cut 8 bases from V and 0 bases from J, with 8 bases between. Germline V gives CDR1 SGHTA, CDR2 FQGTGA. This CDR3 region has 13 residues. CDR3: CASRAGSGNTIYF. DNA of the CDR3: TGTGCCAGCCGTGCCGGCTCTGGAAACACCATATATTTT.

The table lists this clonotype with many counts. The chain joins TRBV9 to TRBJ2-3; 12 bases map to TRBD2. The CDR3 spans 16 residues. The V and J ends lost 4 bases and 0 bases, in that order; junction bases with no gene match: 3. Germline CDR1 SGDLS, CDR2 YYNGEE. The CDR3 sequence is CASSSGTSGSTDTQYF. Here the CDR3 DNA reads TGTGCCAGCAGCTCGGGGACTAGCGGGAGCACAGATACGCAGTATTTT.

This clonotype was recorded only once. The J gene is TRBJ1-6, the V gene TRBV2; D is ambiguous. CDR1 is SNHLY and CDR2 is FYNNEI in the germline V gene. V was clipped by 5 bases and J by 15 bases, with 29 bases between them. The CDR3 length is 17 residues. The chain's CDR3 is CASSPEKVGGSQHYLHF. The DNA of the CDR3 is TGTGCCAGCAGTCCCGAAAAAGTAGGAGGGTCACAACACTACCTCCACTTT.

This clonotype was detected ten times or more. This chain's CDR3 is CASSHPGVRSGELFF. The CDR3 coding sequence is TGTGCCAGCAGTCATCCGGGGGTTAGGTCCGGGGAGCTGTTTTTT. The chain uses TRBV12-3 or TRBV12-4 and TRBJ2-2; D might be TRBD2 (6 bases). This CDR3 region has 15 residues. The germline V and J ends were trimmed by 5 bases and 6 bases, with 16 bases remaining between them.

This clonotype has just one count. The rearrangement uses TRBV7-2 and TRBJ1-1; 7 bases are a match to TRBD1. CDR1 and CDR2 (germline): SGHTA, FQGNSA. This CDR3 is built from 13 residues. The V and J ends lost 7 bases and 5 bases, in that order; junction bases with no gene match: 7. The CDR3: CASNTQGGTEAFF. The CDR3 coding sequence is TGTGCCAGCAACACCCAGGGGGGGACTGAAGCTTTCTTT.

This clonotype was observed at least ten times. This rearrangement joins TRBV20-1 to TRBJ1-1; no clear D. The CDR3 has 15 amino acids. Per the germline V gene, CDR1 is DFQATT and CDR2 is SNEGSKA (reference sequence). V was cut by 3 bases and J by 5 bases, with 19 bases left in between. The CDR3 reads CSASDTAWRSTEAFF. The CDR3 DNA follows: TGCAGTGCTAGTGACACGGCTTGGAGATCAACTGAAGCTTTCTTT.

This clonotype has at least ten counts. The V gene is TRBV7-8, the J gene TRBJ2-5; 13 nucleotides align to TRBD2. With 2 bases clipped from V and 5 bases from J, the junction kept 8 bases outside the gene matches. Germline CDR1 SGHVS, CDR2 FQNEAQ. The CDR3 contains 17 residues. Here the CDR3 reads CASSLFAGLAGAETQYF. CDR3 sequence (DNA): TGTGCCAGCAGCTTATTTGCAGGACTAGCGGGAGCGGAGACCCAGTACTTC.

This clonotype was recorded at least ten times. J is TRBJ2-2 and V is TRBV6-1, with a possible D match to TRBD1 (5 bases). With 2 bases removed from V and 4 bases from J, the gap between germline ends came to 11 bases. Germline V lookup: CDR1 MNHNS, CDR2 SASEGT. The CDR3 covers 15 residues. The CDR3 DNA sequence: TGTGCCAGCAGTGAACAGGGTGGTTCCACCGGGGAGCTGTTTTTT. Protein: CASSEQGGSTGELFF.

This clonotype was counted ten times or more. V gene TRBV6-5 combines with J gene TRBJ1-3; unclear D gene. The CDR3 runs to 13 residues. Germline V CDR1 and CDR2: MNHEY, SVGAGI. The germline V and J ends were trimmed by 2 bases and 8 bases, with 10 bases remaining between them. The CDR3 region is CASSYDRWDTIYF. The CDR3, as DNA: TGTGCCAGCAGTTACGACCGGTGGGACACCATATATTTT.

This clonotype was seen repeatedly, ten times or more. This sequence joins TRBV24-1 and TRBJ2-7; 10 bases map to TRBD1. Trimming removed 4 bases from V and 2 bases from J; junction bases left unmatched: 4. CDR3 size: 15 residues. CDR1 and CDR2 (germline): KGHDR, SFDVKD. The DNA for the CDR3 is TGTGCCACCAGTGAGGACAGGGGGACCACCTACGAGCAGTACTTC. Amino acids: CATSEDRGTTYEQYF.

This clonotype was detected ten times or more. J is TRBJ1-2 and V is TRBV5-1; D gene unclear. Germline CDR1 and CDR2: SGHRS and YFSETQ. V dropped 0 bases and J dropped 3 bases, with 12 bases sitting between them. CDR3 length equals 15 residues. CDR3 sequence: CASSLGWGVDYGYTF. The CDR3 bases are TGCGCCAGCAGCTTGGGCTGGGGAGTTGACTATGGCTACACCTTC.

There are a few counts of this clonotype. This rearrangement joins TRBV7-4 to TRBJ2-7, with 12 bases lining up with TRBD1. In germline, CDR1 is SGHVT, CDR2 SQSDAQ. This CDR3 region has 21 residues. Germline trimming cut 2 bases from V and 0 bases from J; bases unmatched to any gene: 17. CDR3 region: CASSLLPPGQGASKSSYEQYF. In nucleotides, the CDR3 is TGTGCCAGCAGCTTATTGCCTCCGGGACAGGGGGCATCTAAGAGCTCCTACGAGCAGTACTTC. Together with reference TRBV7-4 and TRBJ2-7, the CDR3 gives the full variable domain: GAGVSQSPRYKVAKRGRDVALRCDSISGHVTLYWYRQTLGQGSEVLTYSQSDAQRDKSGRPSGRFSAERPERSVSTLKIQRTEQGDSAVYLCASSLLPPGQGASKSSYEQYFGPGTRLTVT.

There are many counts of this clonotype. The gene calls are TRBV27 and TRBJ1-5, with a possible D match to TRBD1 (6 bases). The CDR3 is made up of 15 amino acids. V was shortened by 2 bases and J by 9 bases, with 17 bases between the two germline ends. The germline V gene has CDR1 MNHEY and CDR2 SMNVEV (reference sequence). For the CDR3, the DNA is TGTGCCAGCAGTTTAGAGGGGGGACCGACGAGGCCCCAGCATTTT. Amino acid sequence: CASSLEGGPTRPQHF.

This clonotype was found many times. The chain recombines TRBV12-3 or TRBV12-4 with TRBJ1-5, with unresolved D. V shed 8 bases and J shed 1 base, with 15 bases lying between them. The CDR3 runs 15 residues. The chain's CDR3 is CASSAWGGSNQPQHF. The DNA of the CDR3 is TGTGCCAGCTCGGCATGGGGTGGGAGCAATCAGCCCCAGCATTTT.

This clonotype was counted at least ten times. The chain links TRBV27 to TRBJ1-5; D is ambiguous. The CDR3 is 13 residues long. V gave up 4 bases and J gave up 5 bases, with 9 bases separating them. Per the germline V gene, CDR1 is MNHEY and CDR2 is SMNVEV (reference sequence). The CDR3 nucleotides read TGTGCCAGCAGTTACGGACGGGATCAGCCCCAGCATTTT. This sequence encodes CASSYGRDQPQHF.

As regards this clonotype: This sequence may be a read error, since a much larger clone differs from it by one base. It is unclear where the CDR3 begins or ends on the DNA, so no DNA is shown, and the CDR3 is as TCRdb lists it. The V call is TRBV9, the J call TRBJ1-1; no DNA check was done on the table's D call, TRBD1. Germline V CDR1 and CDR2: SGDLS, YYNGEE. The CDR3 totals 14 residues, both ends included. The CDR3 reads CASSVGGGATEALF.

This clonotype was detected once. The V call is TRBV27, the J call TRBJ2-7, with unresolved D. Trimming removed 5 bases at V and 2 bases at J, with 25 bases between. CDR1 is MNHEY, CDR2 SMNVEV, per germline (reference sequence). The length of the CDR3 is 18 residues. CDR3 sequence: CASSLPSVRDPWTYEQYF. In DNA form, the CDR3 reads TGTGCCAGCAGTCTACCTTCGGTAAGGGATCCCTGGACCTACGAGCAGTACTTC.

The gene calls are TRBV7-9 and TRBJ2-5; D is perhaps TRBD1 (5 bases). CDR1 and CDR2 from the germline V gene are SEHNR and FQNEAQ (reference sequence). Trimming removed 0 bases from V and 4 bases from J, with 9 bases in between. The CDR3 has 14 residues. CDR3 region: CASSLAPGRETQYF. CDR3 nucleotides: TGTGCCAGCAGCTTAGCCCCAGGGCGAGAGACCCAGTACTTC.

V and J are TRBV7-8 and TRBJ2-5; 11 bases align to TRBD2. Germline V gene sequence: CDR1 SGHVS, CDR2 FQNEAQ. J was trimmed by 5 bases and V by 5 bases; bases with no gene match: 16. This CDR3 comprises 18 residues. CDR3 sequence reads: CASSPKLSGRGRGETQYF. For the CDR3, the DNA is TGTGCCAGCAGCCCAAAGCTTAGCGGGAGGGGCCGAGGGGAGACCCAGTACTTC. Full variable domain (missing parts from reference TRBV7-8 and TRBJ2-5): GAGVSQSPRYKVAKRGQDVALRCDPISGHVSLFWYQQALGQGPEFLTYFQNEAQLDKSGLPSDRFFAERPEGSVSTLKIQRTQQEDSAVYLCASSPKLSGRGRGETQYFGPGTRLLVL.

This clonotype came up many times. The chain employs TRBV29-1 and TRBJ2-7; 10 bases map to TRBD1. The V segment lost 5 bases and the J segment 6 bases; nucleotides outside the gene matches: 7. CDR3 size: 13 residues. Germline CDR1 reads SQVTM; CDR2 reads ANQGSEA. The CDR3 region has the DNA TGCAGCGTTCTTGGGGGGACAGGGGCCGAGCAGTACTTC. Amino acid sequence: CSVLGGTGAEQYF.

The chain links TRBV28 to TRBJ1-5; D uncertain. The CDR3 has 14 residues. Per the germline V gene, CDR1 is MDHEN and CDR2 is SYDVKM. The V end was cut by 6 bases, the J end by 3 bases, with 12 bases between. CDR3 sequence: CASSPDTYNQPQHF. The DNA for the CDR3 is TGTGCCAGCAGCCCAGACACCTACAATCAGCCCCAGCATTTT.

This clonotype was found many times. The chain combines TRBV6-2 or TRBV6-3 with TRBJ1-5, with D hard to call. Looked up from germline, CDR1 is MNHEY and CDR2 is SVGEGT. V was pared by 7 bases and J by 8 bases, with 15 bases between. The CDR3 is 13 residues long. CDR3 residues: CASTPTPGEPQHF. As DNA, the CDR3 is TGTGCCAGCACCCCGACCCCCGGGGAGCCCCAGCATTTT.

This clonotype has a handful of counts. A much larger clone is a single base away; this may be a read error. The chain recombines TRBV14 with TRBJ2-5, with D perhaps TRBD2 (7 bases). Germline V gene lookup returns CDR1 SGHDN and CDR2 FVKESK. Trimming pared 5 bases from V and 12 bases from J, leaving 19 bases between. The CDR3 length is 13 residues. In DNA, the CDR3 is TGTGCCAGCAGCGAAACGGGGGGCGAAGCAGAGTACTTC. Translating it yields CASSETGGEAEYF.

This clonotype was detected many times. The chain is built from TRBV19 and TRBJ1-2, with 9 bases that match TRBD1. This CDR3 is built from 14 residues. CDR1 and CDR2 (germline): LNHDA, SQIVND (reference sequence). V was pared by 6 bases and J by 4 bases, with 6 bases of the junction left unmatched. The chain's CDR3 is CASSAGQGGYGYTF. The CDR3 DNA sequence: TGTGCCAGTAGCGCGGGACAGGGCGGCTATGGCTACACCTTC.

The table lists this clonotype with many counts. The gene calls are TRBV30 and TRBJ1-5; maybe TRBD1 (5 bases). The germline V and J ends were trimmed by 5 bases and 0 bases, with 11 bases remaining between them. The CDR3 consists of 14 residues. Germline V gives CDR1 GTSNPN, CDR2 SVGIG (reference sequence). DNA for the CDR3: TGTGCCTGGTCCGGGACCTATAGCAATCAGCCCCAGCATTTT. Encoded protein: CAWSGTYSNQPQHF.

This clonotype was recorded many times. The germline gene is not matched at one end of the junction; a read error may be the cause. The gene calls are TRBV7-7 and TRBJ2-5, with D perhaps TRBD2 (5 bases). This CDR3 spans 15 amino acids. Germline V lookup: CDR1 SSHAT, CDR2 FNYEAQ (reference sequence). The CDR3 DNA reads TGTGCTAGCAGCTTAGGCGGAGGCGGCCAAGAGACCCAGTACTTC. This encodes CASSLGGGGQETQYF.

This clonotype came up many times. The V call is TRBV19, the J call TRBJ2-7, with 8 bases identical to TRBD1. Germline CDR1 reads LNHDA; CDR2 reads SQIVND (reference sequence). V lost 5 bases and J lost 3; bases outside the gene matches: 12. There are 16 residues in the CDR3. As DNA, the CDR3 is TGTGCCAGTAGTCCCCGGGACAGGAACTTTTTCTACGAGCAGTACTTC. It specifies CASSPRDRNFFYEQYF.

The rearrangement links TRBV30 to TRBJ2-7; the D gene is possibly TRBD1 (6 bases). CDR3 length equals 14 residues. V was pared by 2 bases and J by 0 bases, with 11 bases between. Germline assignment: CDR1 GTSNPN and CDR2 SVGIG (reference sequence). CDR3 DNA sequence: TGTGCCTGGAGTCGAGGGGACACCTCCTACGAGCAGTACTTC. Translation: CAWSRGDTSYEQYF.

This clonotype was counted many times. The rearrangement joins TRBV16 to TRBJ1-2, with D possibly TRBD1 on 5 matching bases. CDR1 KGHSY and CDR2 FQNENV come from the germline V gene. V gave up 1 base and J gave up 5 bases, with 11 bases separating them. This CDR3 comprises 14 residues. The CDR3 is CASSQLGTDYGYTF. CDR3 coding DNA: TGTGCCAGCAGCCAATTAGGGACGGATTATGGCTACACCTTC.

V usage is TRBV4-1 and J usage is TRBJ1-2; 7 bases are shared with TRBD1. This CDR3 contains 16 residues. The germline V gene encodes CDR1 MGHRA and CDR2 YSYEKL. The V gene end was trimmed by 4 bases and the J gene end by 2 bases; junction bases not matched to a gene: 10. DNA of the CDR3: TGCGCCAGCAGCCCGGAACCGGGACAGAGGAACTATGGCTACACCTTC. Translation gives CASSPEPGQRNYGYTF.